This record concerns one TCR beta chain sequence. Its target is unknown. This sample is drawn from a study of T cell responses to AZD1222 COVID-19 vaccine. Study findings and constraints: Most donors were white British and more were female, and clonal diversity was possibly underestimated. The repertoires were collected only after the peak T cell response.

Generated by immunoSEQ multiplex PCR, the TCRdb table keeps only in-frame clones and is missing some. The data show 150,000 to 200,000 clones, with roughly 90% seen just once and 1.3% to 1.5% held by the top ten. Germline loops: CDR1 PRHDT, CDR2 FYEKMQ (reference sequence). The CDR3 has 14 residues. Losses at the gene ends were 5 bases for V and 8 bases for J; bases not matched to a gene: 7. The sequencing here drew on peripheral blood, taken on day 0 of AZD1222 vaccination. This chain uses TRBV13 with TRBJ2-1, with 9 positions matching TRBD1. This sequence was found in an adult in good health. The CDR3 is CASSLGQGIDEQFF. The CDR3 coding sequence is TGTGCCAGCAGCCTCGGACAGGGGATCGATGAGCAGTTCTTC.